A single sample gave rise to the 14 T cell receptor beta chains below, sequenced in a study of blood T cell repertoires in COVID-19 (TCRdb year 2020). Library preparation was by the immunoSEQ multiplex PCR assay. This immuneACCESS table, as held by TCRdb, lists in-frame sequences with V and J called but not all clones. Of the missing ones, under half trace to an unresolved V gene in checked studies; the others have no known cause. The sample records about 130,000 clones, about 90% of which are singletons. Around 17% of the sample belongs to the ten largest clones. Sequenced sample: peripheral blood. The source of these receptors is a woman aged 45-65 years who had recovered from COVID-19.

This chain connects TRBV9 to TRBJ1-2; the D is unclear. CDR3 length: 16 residues. Trimming removed 2 bases at V and 5 bases at J, with 19 bases between. Germline CDR1 and CDR2: SGDLS and YYNGEE. CDR3 in DNA: TGTGCCAGCAGCGTCGTCCCCGCGGGGAGGACGTATGGCTACACCTTC. Encoded protein: CASSVVPAGRTYGYTF. Full variable domain (outside the CDR3, taken from reference TRBV9 and TRBJ1-2): DSGVTQTPKHLITATGQRVTLRCSPRSGDLSVYWYQQSLDQGLQFLIQYYNGEERAKGNILERFSAQQFPDLHSELNLSSLELGDSALYFCASSVVPAGRTYGYTFGSGTRLTVV.

The chain carries TRBV10-3 and TRBJ1-2, with TRBD1 identical over 11 bases. The CDR3 contains 13 residues. J was trimmed by 7 bases and V by 6 bases; bases with no gene match: 4. From germline, CDR1 is ENHRY and CDR2 SYGVKD. The CDR3 is CAISPGQGGGYTF. CDR3 DNA: TGTGCCATCAGCCCGGGACAGGGGGGTGGCTACACCTTC.

This clone was seen a handful of times. The chain uses TRBV7-8 and TRBJ2-5; maybe TRBD1 (6 bases). Per the germline V gene, CDR1 is SGHVS and CDR2 is FQNEAQ. V was shortened by 1 base and J by 5 bases, with 8 bases between the two germline ends. CDR3 length: 13 amino acids. DNA of the CDR3: TGTGCCAGCAGCTTAGACAGGGCGGAGACCCAGTACTTC. Protein: CASSLDRAETQYF.

J is TRBJ2-7 and V is TRBV7-2; D is unclear. Germline loops: CDR1 SGHTA, CDR2 FQGNSA. The CDR3 contains 14 residues. The V end was cut by 3 bases, the J end by 1 base, with 10 bases between. The CDR3 reads CASSFNYLSYEQYF. The CDR3 DNA reads TGTGCCAGCAGCTTCAACTACCTTTCCTACGAGCAGTACTTC.

The chain combines TRBV4-3 with TRBJ2-4; 8 bases are shared with TRBD1. The germline V gene encodes CDR1 LGHNA and CDR2 YSLEER. The CDR3 has 15 residues. Losses at the gene ends were 2 bases for V and 9 bases for J; bases not matched to a gene: 9. The CDR3 sequence is CASSQHDRGSGIQYF. CDR3 sequence (DNA): TGCGCCAGCAGCCAACACGACAGGGGCTCCGGCATTCAGTACTTC.

V is TRBV7-2 and J is TRBJ1-1, with 9 bases aligning to TRBD1. CDR1 and CDR2 from the germline V gene are SGHTA and FQGNSA. Losses at the gene ends were 4 bases for V and 4 bases for J; bases not matched to a gene: 4. CDR3 length: 14 amino acids. The CDR3 sequence: CASSSRQGGTEAFF. Written as DNA, the CDR3 is TGTGCCAGCAGCTCTCGACAGGGGGGCACTGAAGCTTTCTTT.

The CDR3 bases are TGCGCCAGCAGCCTCCCGGGAAGTTACACTGAAGCTTTCTTT. This codes for CASSLPGSYTEAFF. The rearrangement uses TRBV5-1 and TRBJ1-1; no definite D call. V was clipped by 4 bases and J by 3 bases, with 13 bases between them. There are 14 residues in the CDR3. CDR1 is SGHRS and CDR2 is YFSETQ in the germline V gene.

The chain links TRBV6-2 or TRBV6-3 to TRBJ2-4, with TRBD1 as a possible D gene (6 bases). The length of the CDR3 is 16 residues. Germline V gene lookup returns CDR1 MNHEY and CDR2 SVGEGT. The V end was cut by 4 bases, the J end by 9 bases, with 22 bases between. The CDR3 DNA reads TGTGCCAGCAGTTCCACAGGGACGGCGTCTCCGGGCATTCAGTACTTC. As protein: CASSSTGTASPGIQYF.

This chain uses TRBV2 with TRBJ2-7, with TRBD1 matching 8 bases. Germline V lookup: CDR1 SNHLY, CDR2 FYNNEI. The CDR3 is 14 residues long. V lost 5 bases and J lost 6; bases outside the gene matches: 9. CDR3: CASSYRDRLSEQYF. The DNA for the CDR3 is TGTGCCAGCAGTTACCGGGACAGGCTATCCGAGCAGTACTTC.

The chain links TRBV15 to TRBJ1-2, with D unresolved. Germline-derived CDR1 and CDR2 are LNHNV and YYDKDF (reference sequence). The CDR3 runs 14 residues. Trimming took 1 base from V and 4 from J, leaving 10 bases between them. The CDR3: CATSRGGSIYGYTF. The CDR3, as DNA: TGTGCCACCAGCAGAGGAGGGAGCATCTATGGCTACACCTTC.

This clone has only a few counts. V gene TRBV9 combines with J gene TRBJ1-3; 7 bases are a match to TRBD1. Germline trimming cut 3 bases from V and 1 base from J; bases unmatched to any gene: 7. Per germline, CDR1 SGDLS and CDR2 YYNGEE. This CDR3 is 16 amino acids long. CDR3 region: CASSAEGARSGNTIYF. CDR3 DNA: TGTGCCAGCAGCGCAGAGGGGGCTCGATCTGGAAACACCATATATTTT.

The CDR3: CASMLTGYYGYTF. The DNA of the CDR3 is TGTGCCAGCATGCTAACAGGGTACTATGGCTACACCTTC. The chain couples TRBV7-9 to TRBJ1-2; possibly TRBD1 for D (6 bases). CDR1 and CDR2 from the germline V gene are SEHNR and FQNEAQ (reference sequence). This CDR3 region has 13 residues. V lost 7 bases and J 3 bases, leaving 12 bases between the germline ends.

This clone was counted a single time. The V and J genes are TRBV5-1 and TRBJ2-5; 10 nucleotides agree with TRBD1. J was trimmed by 3 bases and V by 6 bases; bases with no gene match: 8. Germline-derived CDR1 and CDR2 are SGHRS and YFSETQ. The CDR3 consists of 15 residues. The CDR3 sequence is CASTLGGTGEETQYF. CDR3 DNA: TGCGCCAGCACCCTTGGAGGGACAGGGGAAGAGACCCAGTACTTC. The full variable domain, with the rest looked up from reference TRBV5-1 and TRBJ2-5, is KAGVTQTPRYLIKTRGQQVTLSCSPISGHRSVSWYQQTPGQGLQFLFEYFSETQRNKGNFPGRFSGRQFSNSRSEMNVSTLELGDSALYLCASTLGGTGEETQYFGPGTRLLVL.

The chain is built from TRBV2 and TRBJ2-3, with TRBD2 identical over 10 bases. The CDR3 spans 14 residues. V lost 8 bases and J lost 2; bases outside the gene matches: 4. Germline lookup yields CDR1 SNHLY and CDR2 FYNNEI. The CDR3 loop reads CASQREGFTDTQYF. In DNA form, the CDR3 reads TGTGCCAGCCAGCGGGAGGGCTTCACAGATACGCAGTATTTT. Full variable domain (missing parts from reference TRBV2 and TRBJ2-3): EPEVTQTPSHQVTQMGQEVILRCVPISNHLYFYWYRQILGQKVEFLVSFYNNEISEKSEIFDDQFSVERPDGSNFTLKIRSTKLEDSAMYFCASQREGFTDTQYFGPGTRLTVL.